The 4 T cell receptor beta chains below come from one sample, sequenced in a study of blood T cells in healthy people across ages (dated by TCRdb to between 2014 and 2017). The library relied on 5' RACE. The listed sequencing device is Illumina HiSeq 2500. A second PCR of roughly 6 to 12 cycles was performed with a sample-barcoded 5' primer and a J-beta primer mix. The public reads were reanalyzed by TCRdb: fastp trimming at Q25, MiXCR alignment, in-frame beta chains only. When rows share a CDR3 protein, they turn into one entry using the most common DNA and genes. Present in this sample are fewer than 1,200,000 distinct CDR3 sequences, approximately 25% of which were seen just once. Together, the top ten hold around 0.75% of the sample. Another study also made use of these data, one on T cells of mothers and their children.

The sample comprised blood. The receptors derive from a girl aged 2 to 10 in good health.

The CDR3 DNA reads as TGTGCCAGCACTAACCGGGACACGAGCTCCTACGAGCAGTACTTC. The encoded protein is CASTNRDTSSYEQYF. V usage is TRBV7-9 and J usage is TRBJ2-7; possible D gene TRBD1, 6 bases. The CDR3 has 15 amino acids. Germline assignment: CDR1 SEHNR and CDR2 FQNEAQ (reference sequence). Deletions cut 7 bases from V and 0 bases from J, with 16 bases between.

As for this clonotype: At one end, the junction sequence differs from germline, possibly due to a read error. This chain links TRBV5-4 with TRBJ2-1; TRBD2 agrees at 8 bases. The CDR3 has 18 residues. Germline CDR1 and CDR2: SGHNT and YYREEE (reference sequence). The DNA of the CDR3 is TGTGCCAGCAGCTTGGGAGGTCTAGCGGGTACACTCTACAATGGGCAGTTCTTC. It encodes CASSLGGLAGTLYNGQFF.

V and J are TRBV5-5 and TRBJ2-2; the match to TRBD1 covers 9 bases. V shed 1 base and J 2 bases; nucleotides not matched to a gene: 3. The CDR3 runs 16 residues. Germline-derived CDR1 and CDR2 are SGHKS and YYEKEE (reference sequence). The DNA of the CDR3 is TGTGCCAGCAGCTTGCGGGGACAGGGTAACACCGGGGAGCTGTTTTTT. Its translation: CASSLRGQGNTGELFF.

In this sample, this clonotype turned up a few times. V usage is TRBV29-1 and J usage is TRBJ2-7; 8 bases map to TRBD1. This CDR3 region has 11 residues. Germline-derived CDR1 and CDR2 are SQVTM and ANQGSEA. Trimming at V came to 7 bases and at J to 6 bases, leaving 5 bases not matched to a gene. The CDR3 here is CSGQGAGEQYF. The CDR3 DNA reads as TGCAGCGGCCAGGGGGCCGGCGAGCAGTACTTC.